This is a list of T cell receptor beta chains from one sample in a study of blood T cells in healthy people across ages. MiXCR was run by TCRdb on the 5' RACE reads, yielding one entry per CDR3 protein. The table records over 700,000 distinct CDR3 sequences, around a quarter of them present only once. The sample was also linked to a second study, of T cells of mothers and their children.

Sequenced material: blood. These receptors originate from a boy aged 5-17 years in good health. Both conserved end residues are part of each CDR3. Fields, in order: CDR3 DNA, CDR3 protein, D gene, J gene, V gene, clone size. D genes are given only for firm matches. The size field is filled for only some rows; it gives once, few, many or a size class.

CDR3nt: TGTGCCACCAGCAGAGGACGCGGGACTAGCTCCGAGCAGTACTTC; CDR3aa: CATSRGRGTSSEQYF; d_gene: TRBD2; j_gene: TRBJ2-7; v_gene: TRBV15; abundance: -
CDR3nt: TGTGCCAGCAGCCAAGATATGAGGAGCGGTTCCCAGCCCCAGCATTTT; CDR3aa: CASSQDMRSGSQPQHF; d_gene: -; j_gene: TRBJ1-5; v_gene: TRBV4-2; abundance: -
CDR3nt: TGTGCCAGCAGTCGGGACAGATCTAACTATGGCTACACCTTC; CDR3aa: CASSRDRSNYGYTF; d_gene: TRBD1; j_gene: TRBJ1-2; v_gene: TRBV11-2; abundance: few
CDR3nt: TGTGCCAGCAGCTTAGCCGTGCGGGGGGTCCAAGAGACCCAGTACTTC; CDR3aa: CASSLAVRGVQETQYF; d_gene: TRBD2; j_gene: TRBJ2-5; v_gene: TRBV7-9; abundance: -
CDR3nt: TGCAGCGTTGAGAGGGGAAAACCAGATACGCAGTATTTT; CDR3aa: CSVERGKPDTQYF; d_gene: -; j_gene: TRBJ2-3; v_gene: TRBV29-1; abundance: -
CDR3nt: TGTGCCAGCAGACAGACAGGACGGGGCTACGAGCAGTACTTC; CDR3aa: CASRQTGRGYEQYF; d_gene: -; j_gene: TRBJ2-7; v_gene: TRBV12-3/TRBV12-4; abundance: few
CDR3nt: TGTGCCAGCAGCTTCACCCCCGGACAGGGTGGAGAAGAGACCCAGTACTTC; CDR3aa: CASSFTPGQGGEETQYF; d_gene: TRBD1; j_gene: TRBJ2-5; v_gene: TRBV7-8; abundance: -
CDR3nt: TGTGCCAGCAGTCTCGCCAGGGTTGAGACCCAGTACTTC; CDR3aa: CASSLARVETQYF; d_gene: -; j_gene: TRBJ2-5; v_gene: TRBV6-6; abundance: few
CDR3nt: TGTGCCAGCAGTCCTCTACGGGACAGGGGCCACGAGCAGTACTTC; CDR3aa: CASSPLRDRGHEQYF; d_gene: TRBD1; j_gene: TRBJ2-7; v_gene: TRBV28; abundance: -
CDR3nt: TGTGCCAGCAGTTGGGGACTAGCGGGGGCCGTAGATACGCAGTATTTT; CDR3aa: CASSWGLAGAVDTQYF; d_gene: TRBD2; j_gene: TRBJ2-3; v_gene: TRBV27; abundance: few
CDR3nt: TGTGCCAGCAGTGAAGGGACAGGGCTAAACACCGGGGAGCTGTTTTTT; CDR3aa: CASSEGTGLNTGELFF; d_gene: TRBD1; j_gene: TRBJ2-2; v_gene: TRBV6-1; abundance: -
CDR3nt: TGTGCCAGCTCACCGGCCACAGGGGCGAGGGAGACCCAGTACTTC; CDR3aa: CASSPATGARETQYF; d_gene: TRBD1; j_gene: TRBJ2-5; v_gene: TRBV18; abundance: few
CDR3nt: TGCGCCAGCTCGGGCAGGGGAACAGATACGCGGTATTTT; CDR3aa: CASSGRGTDTRYF; d_gene: -; j_gene: TRBJ2-3; v_gene: TRBV10-1; abundance: -
CDR3nt: TGCAGTGCTCAACTCGGGGCTGGGGACATTCAGTACTTC; CDR3aa: CSAQLGAGDIQYF; d_gene: -; j_gene: TRBJ2-4; v_gene: TRBV20-1; abundance: -
CDR3nt: TGTGCCAGCAGTTTACGGGACAGGGAAGACAATGAGCAGTTCTTC; CDR3aa: CASSLRDREDNEQFF; d_gene: TRBD1; j_gene: TRBJ2-1; v_gene: TRBV28; abundance: -
CDR3nt: TGTGCCAGCAGTGAATACGAGACGGGACTAGCAATATATAATGAGCAGTTCTTC; CDR3aa: CASSEYETGLAIYNEQFF; d_gene: TRBD2; j_gene: TRBJ2-1; v_gene: TRBV2; abundance: -
CDR3nt: TGCGCCAGCAGTGATCGCGGTTACTCCTACGAGCAGTACTTC; CDR3aa: CASSDRGYSYEQYF; d_gene: -; j_gene: TRBJ2-7; v_gene: TRBV10-2; abundance: few
CDR3nt: TGCAGCGTTGAAGGTGCAGGGTCGACGGCCTATGGCTACACCTTC; CDR3aa: CSVEGAGSTAYGYTF; d_gene: -; j_gene: TRBJ1-2; v_gene: TRBV29-1; abundance: many
CDR3nt: TGTGCCAGCAGCCAAGATATTAGCCAATTATACAATGAGCAGTTCTTC; CDR3aa: CASSQDISQLYNEQFF; d_gene: -; j_gene: TRBJ2-1; v_gene: TRBV3-1; abundance: few
CDR3nt: TGTGCCAGCAGCATTGGGACAGTCACAGATACGCAGTATTTT; CDR3aa: CASSIGTVTDTQYF; d_gene: TRBD1; j_gene: TRBJ2-3; v_gene: TRBV3-1; abundance: once